Presented here are 30 T cell receptor beta chains from one specimen sequenced in a study of blood T cell repertoires in COVID-19. Data came from immunoSEQ multiplex PCR; TCRdb stores just in-frame clones and leaves some out. The table shows about 10,000 clones, with around 80% occurring only once. Source material: peripheral blood. These receptors were collected from a man aged 55 to 69 with active COVID-19.

The V gene is TRBV7-9, the J gene TRBJ1-1; the D gene is possibly TRBD1 (5 bases). The CDR3 runs 16 residues. The germline gives CDR1 SEHNR, CDR2 FQNEAQ (reference sequence). The V end was cut by 4 bases, the J end by 0 bases, with 15 bases between. The CDR3 sequence is CASSSGKTDMNTEAFF. For the CDR3, the DNA is TGTGCCAGCAGCTCCGGAAAGACAGATATGAACACTGAAGCTTTCTTT.

A remark on this clone: This specimen includes other DNA sequences encoding the same CDR3. The rearrangement uses TRBV7-9 and TRBJ2-6, with a tentative D call TRBD1 (6 bases). V lost 4 bases, J lost 0 bases, and 10 bases lay in between. CDR3 length: 16 residues. Germline V gives CDR1 SEHNR, CDR2 FQNEAQ (reference sequence). The CDR3 spells CASSYSGASGANVLTF. The DNA of the CDR3 is TGTGCCAGCAGCTACTCAGGGGCCTCTGGGGCCAACGTCCTGACTTTC.

This rearrangement joins TRBV20-1 to TRBJ2-5, with D perhaps matching TRBD2 (7 bases). Germline V gene lookup returns CDR1 DFQATT and CDR2 SNEGSKA (reference sequence). CDR3 length: 11 residues. The CDR3 nucleotides are TGCGGGGGGGGGCTTCAAGAGACCCAGTACTTC. As protein: CGGGLQETQYF.

The chain joins TRBV7-2 to TRBJ1-3, with 10 bases lining up with TRBD1. This CDR3 spans 13 amino acids. The germline V gene has CDR1 SGHTA and CDR2 FQGNSA. V shed 6 bases and J 9 bases; nucleotides not matched to a gene: 5. DNA of the CDR3: TGTGCCAGCAGACCGACAGGGGGCATCACCATATATTTT. Its translation is CASRPTGGITIYF.

The chain is built from TRBV10-1 and TRBJ2-7, with 8 bases fitting TRBD2. The CDR3 spans 15 residues. Germline V gene sequence: CDR1 WNHNN, CDR2 SYGVQD (reference sequence). V gave up 4 bases and J gave up 5 bases; unmatched junction bases: 10. CDR3: CASSGGTRRCHEQYF. The CDR3 DNA follows: TGCGCCAGCAGTGGGGGGACTAGACGTTGCCACGAGCAGTACTTC.

The chain combines TRBV29-1 with TRBJ2-3, with TRBD1 matching 9 bases. The J segment lost 5 bases and the V segment lost 5 bases, leaving 5 bases of the junction unmatched. The germline CDR1 and CDR2 sequences are SQVTM and ANQGSEA. CDR3 length equals 13 residues. The DNA for the CDR3 is TGCAGCGTTTGGACAGGGGCGGTAGATACGCAGTATTTT. It encodes CSVWTGAVDTQYF.

This clone is classed as medium-sized. The chain uses TRBV11-3 and TRBJ2-2; unclear D gene. Per the germline V gene, CDR1 is SGHNT and CDR2 is YENEEA. The CDR3 covers 16 residues. V was shortened by 3 bases and J by 3 bases, with 14 bases between the two germline ends. The chain's CDR3 is CASSLGGGPHTGELFF. The CDR3 region has the DNA TGTGCCAGCAGCTTGGGTGGCGGCCCCCACACCGGGGAGCTGTTTTTT.

V gene TRBV18 combines with J gene TRBJ1-2, with 7 bases that match TRBD1. The germline V gene has CDR1 KGHSH and CDR2 LQKENI. V lost 3 bases and J lost 3; bases outside the gene matches: 7. The CDR3 sequence is 15 residues long. The CDR3 is CASSPDREIYYGYTF. DNA for the CDR3: TGTGCCAGCTCACCCGACAGGGAGATTTACTATGGCTACACCTTC.

The chain is built from TRBV19 and TRBJ2-2; a possible D gene is TRBD2 (5 bases). V lost 3 bases to trimming and J lost 6 bases, with 11 bases between them. Per the germline V gene, CDR1 is LNHDA and CDR2 is SQIVND (reference sequence). This CDR3 is built from 14 residues. This CDR3 is CASSIGGAAGELFF. The CDR3 bases are TGTGCCAGTAGTATTGGAGGAGCCGCCGGGGAGCTGTTTTTT.

V gene TRBV9 combines with J gene TRBJ2-7; 9 nucleotides align to TRBD1. V lost 0 bases and J lost 2; bases outside the gene matches: 6. CDR3 length: 16 residues. Germline values: CDR1 SGDLS, CDR2 YYNGEE. CDR3 residues: CASSVGGTGLAYEQYF. CDR3 in DNA: TGTGCCAGCAGCGTAGGCGGGACAGGGTTAGCCTACGAGCAGTACTTC. Complete variable domain (other parts from reference TRBV9 and TRBJ2-7): DSGVTQTPKHLITATGQRVTLRCSPRSGDLSVYWYQQSLDQGLQFLIQYYNGEERAKGNILERFSAQQFPDLHSELNLSSLELGDSALYFCASSVGGTGLAYEQYFGPGTRLTVT.

V usage is TRBV24-1 and J usage is TRBJ2-3, with 12 positions matching TRBD2. The length of the CDR3 is 16 residues. Looked up from germline, CDR1 is KGHDR and CDR2 is SFDVKD. V gave up 3 bases and J gave up 8 bases; unmatched junction bases: 8. In nucleotides, the CDR3 is TGTGCCACCAGTGATCGGACTAGCGGGGCCCTTTTTACGCAGTATTTT. Its translation: CATSDRTSGALFTQYF.

V usage is TRBV29-1 and J usage is TRBJ2-3; 7 bases are a match to TRBD2. The CDR3 spans 15 residues. The germline V gene has CDR1 SQVTM and CDR2 ANQGSEA. Germline trimming cut 2 bases from V and 2 bases from J; bases unmatched to any gene: 7. The CDR3 DNA reads TGCAGCGTTGAAAAAGGCGGGGGAGCCACAGATACGCAGTATTTT. Translating gives CSVEKGGGATDTQYF.

In this sample, this clone turned up a few times. The J gene is TRBJ2-1, the V gene TRBV7-9, with a tentative D call TRBD2 (6 bases). V gave up 3 bases and J gave up 2 bases, with 8 bases separating them. The germline V gene encodes CDR1 SEHNR and CDR2 FQNEAQ (reference sequence). This CDR3 spans 14 amino acids. The CDR3 region is CASSLSGAYNEQFF. The DNA of the CDR3 is TGTGCCAGCAGCTTGTCGGGAGCCTACAATGAGCAGTTCTTC.

This clone was seen a few times. The genes are TRBV6-5 and TRBJ2-5; TRBD2 is a possible D gene (5 bases). Trimming cost V 6 bases and J 5 bases, with 16 bases left between them. The CDR3 length is 14 residues. Germline CDR1 and CDR2: MNHEY and SVGAGI. The CDR3 protein is CASRDPGGEETQYF. The CDR3 DNA follows: TGTGCCAGCAGGGATCCTGGAGGTGAGGAGACCCAGTACTTC.

The rearrangement uses TRBV7-8 and TRBJ2-2; a possible D gene is TRBD2 (5 bases). Trimming left V 3 bases short and J 6 bases short, with 14 bases between. The CDR3 runs to 15 residues. Germline V CDR1 and CDR2: SGHVS, FQNEAQ. CDR3 in amino acids: CASSLRGSGAGELFF. The CDR3 DNA reads TGTGCCAGCAGCTTGAGAGGGAGTGGCGCCGGGGAGCTGTTTTTT.

This sequence joins TRBV7-9 and TRBJ2-1; no clear D. Germline assignment: CDR1 SEHNR and CDR2 FQNEAQ (reference sequence). The CDR3 extends over 16 amino acids. Trimming took off 7 bases at V and 0 bases at J, with 16 bases between the two ends. CDR3 DNA: TGTGCCAGCAACAATTTTCGGTTGAGCTCCTACAATGAGCAGTTCTTC. It is translated as CASNNFRLSSYNEQFF.

The J gene is TRBJ2-5, the V gene TRBV7-2; weak D call: TRBD1 (5 bases). Germline CDR1 reads SGHTA; CDR2 reads FQGNSA. The CDR3 has 14 residues. With 8 bases removed from V and 5 bases from J, the gap between germline ends came to 18 bases. The CDR3 region is CASGATDLGETQYF. CDR3 bases: TGTGCCAGCGGGGCGACAGACCTCGGGGAGACCCAGTACTTC.

This clone turned up a few times. The CDR3 sequence: CASRVGGLTEAFF. The DNA for the CDR3 is TGTGCCAGCAGGGTAGGGGGCCTCACTGAAGCTTTCTTT. The chain carries TRBV25-1 and TRBJ1-1; the match to TRBD1 covers 7 bases. Germline V gene sequence: CDR1 MGHDK, CDR2 SYGVNS. V trimming: 6 bases; J trimming: 4 bases; junction bases outside the gene matches: 5. The CDR3 is made up of 13 amino acids.

The chain recombines TRBV6-5 with TRBJ2-1; maybe TRBD2 (5 bases). Per germline, CDR1 MNHEY and CDR2 SVGAGI. This CDR3 has 14 amino acids. The V end lost 3 bases, the J end lost 7 bases, and 13 bases lay between the germline ends. This CDR3 is CASSYRVAMNEQFF. DNA for the CDR3: TGTGCCAGCAGTTATCGGGTAGCGATGAATGAGCAGTTCTTC.

Judged by abundance, this clone is medium-sized (0.01 to 0.1%). The chain links TRBV6-6 to TRBJ1-5, with D unresolved. The CDR3 has 13 residues. The V gene's germline CDR1 is MNHNY and CDR2 SVGAGI (reference sequence). V gave up 5 bases and J gave up 11 bases, with 16 bases separating them. This chain's CDR3 is CASSPGLKWAQHF. Written as DNA, the CDR3 is TGTGCCAGCAGTCCAGGCCTCAAATGGGCCCAGCATTTT.

The gene calls are TRBV6-2 or TRBV6-3 and TRBJ1-6; D is uncertain. Deletions cut 4 bases from V and 10 bases from J, with 11 bases between. Germline CDR1 reads MNHEY; CDR2 reads SVGEGT. The CDR3 contains 13 residues. CDR3 protein: CASSSAVESPLHF. The CDR3 region has the DNA TGTGCCAGCAGTTCCGCAGTGGAGTCACCCCTCCACTTT.

This clone occurred a few times. The chain links TRBV28 to TRBJ1-4, with a tentative D call TRBD1 (6 bases). Between the trimmed V and J ends, which lost 2 bases and 7 bases, there was a span of 14 bases. This CDR3 comprises 15 residues. Germline values: CDR1 MDHEN, CDR2 SYDVKM. The CDR3 DNA reads TGTGCCAGCAGTTTAGGACAGTTCGGGACTGAAAAACTGTTTTTT. Translation gives CASSLGQFGTEKLFF.

The chain carries TRBV29-1 and TRBJ2-7, with 9 bases aligning to TRBD1. The CDR3 spans 12 residues. J lost 6 bases, V lost 4 bases, and 4 bases had no gene match. CDR1 is SQVTM and CDR2 is ANQGSEA in the germline V gene. Written as DNA, the CDR3 is TGCAGCGTTGGGGGACAGGGTGGCGAGCAGTACTTC. This sequence encodes CSVGGQGGEQYF.

This chain joins TRBV4-2 and TRBJ2-2, with D tentatively TRBD2 (6 bases). V lost 4 bases and J lost 1, with 13 bases in between. From germline, CDR1 is LGHNA and CDR2 YNFKEQ. The length of the CDR3 is 16 residues. The CDR3 protein is CASSRAGGENTGELFF. The CDR3 DNA reads TGTGCCAGCAGCCGAGCCGGGGGAGAGAACACCGGGGAGCTGTTTTTT.

The chain links TRBV27 to TRBJ2-5; 7 bases line up with TRBD2. Germline assignment: CDR1 MNHEY and CDR2 SMNVEV (reference sequence). The CDR3 totals 18 residues. With V trimmed by 0 bases and J by 1 base, 11 bases remained unmatched. This CDR3 reads CASSLSGGGSGPQETQYF. CDR3 bases: TGTGCCAGCAGTTTATCCGGCGGGGGTTCCGGTCCCCAAGAGACCCAGTACTTC.

This rearrangement joins TRBV9 to TRBJ2-4; TRBD2 matches 7 bases. Trimming removed 0 bases from V and 9 bases from J; junction bases left unmatched: 6. Germline assignment: CDR1 SGDLS and CDR2 YYNGEE. The CDR3 totals 14 residues. The CDR3 coding sequence is TGTGCCAGCAGCGTAGGCCTAGCGGAAGGCATTCAGTACTTC. This gives the protein CASSVGLAEGIQYF.

This chain uses TRBV19 with TRBJ1-5, with 7 bases identical to TRBD1. This CDR3 spans 14 amino acids. Germline V gives CDR1 LNHDA, CDR2 SQIVND (reference sequence). The ends lost 10 bases at V and 1 base at J; junction bases unmatched: 7. CDR3 coding DNA: TGTGCCACCTCGACAGGGACGAGCAATCAGCCCCAGCATTTT. Its translation is CATSTGTSNQPQHF.

The V and J genes are TRBV7-8 and TRBJ1-2, with a possible D match to TRBD1 (5 bases). In germline, CDR1 is SGHVS, CDR2 FQNEAQ. The CDR3 loop spans 18 amino acids. The V gene lost 7 bases and the J gene lost 4 bases, with 28 bases spanning the gap. Written as DNA, the CDR3 is TGTGCCAGCACCCCATACCGGGCAGGTCTCAGGGCTTTCTATGGCTACACCTTC. Its protein product is CASTPYRAGLRAFYGYTF.

The rearrangement uses TRBV19 and TRBJ1-1; 9 bases map to TRBD1. With V trimmed by 3 bases and J by 1 base, 6 bases remained unmatched. This CDR3 has 16 amino acids. Germline CDR1 reads LNHDA; CDR2 reads SQIVND (reference sequence). The CDR3 spells CASSILTGQGNTEAFF. The CDR3 DNA sequence: TGTGCCAGTAGTATTTTAACGGGACAGGGGAACACTGAAGCTTTCTTT.

The chain joins TRBV10-3 to TRBJ2-3; 8 positions match TRBD2. CDR1 and CDR2 (germline): ENHRY, SYGVKD. This CDR3 has 15 amino acids. With V trimmed by 6 bases and J by 1 base, 6 bases remained unmatched. This chain's CDR3 is CAISPAGAGTDTQYF. The CDR3 region has the DNA TGTGCCATCAGCCCAGCGGGAGCGGGCACAGATACGCAGTATTTT.